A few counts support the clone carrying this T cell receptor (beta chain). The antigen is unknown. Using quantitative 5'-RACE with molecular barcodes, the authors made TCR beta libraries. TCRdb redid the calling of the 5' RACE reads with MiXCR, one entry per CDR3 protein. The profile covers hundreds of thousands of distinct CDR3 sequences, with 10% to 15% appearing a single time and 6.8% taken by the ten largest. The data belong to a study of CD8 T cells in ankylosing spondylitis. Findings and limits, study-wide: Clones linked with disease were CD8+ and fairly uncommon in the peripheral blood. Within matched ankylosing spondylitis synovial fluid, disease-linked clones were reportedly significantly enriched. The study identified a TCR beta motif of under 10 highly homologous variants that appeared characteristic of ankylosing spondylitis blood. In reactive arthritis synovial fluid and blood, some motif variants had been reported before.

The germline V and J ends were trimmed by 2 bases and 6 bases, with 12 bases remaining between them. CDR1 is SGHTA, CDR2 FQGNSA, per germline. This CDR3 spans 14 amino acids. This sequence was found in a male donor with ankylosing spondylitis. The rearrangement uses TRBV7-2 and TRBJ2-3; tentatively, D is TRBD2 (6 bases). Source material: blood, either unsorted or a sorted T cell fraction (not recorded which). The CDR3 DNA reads TGTGCCAGCAGCTTATACGGGAGCGGGGATACGCAGTATTTT. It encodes CASSLYGSGDTQYF.